This T cell receptor beta chain comes out of a study of T cell changes during pregnancy in multiple sclerosis (dated by TCRdb to about 2019). General notes on the study: The study examined how the T cell repertoire changed over the course of pregnancy in women with multiple sclerosis.

As for this clone: Its specific antigen is unknown. Base-call qualities are not available, and no considerably larger clone is one nucleotide away.

The CDR3, from cysteine to phenylalanine, totals 15 residues. Only the CDR3 DNA is retained, 45 bases long and in frame from the first base. CDR1 and CDR2 are drawn from the germline V gene: SNHLY, FYNNEI. Clipping removes 10 bases from V and 3 bases from J, with 6 as the unmatched junction base count. The library relied on the immunoSEQ multiplex PCR assay. Drawn from immuneACCESS, this table holds only the in-frame rearrangements with V and J called that TCRdb kept. Clones are partly lost; checked studies trace under half to an unresolved V gene and leave the rest unexplained. This sample comprises about 94,000 clones, about 94% of them detected only once. The ten largest clones add up to approximately 0.84% of the sample.

The specimen was peripheral blood, collected in the third trimester of pregnancy. This TCR was recovered from a female donor with multiple sclerosis, enrolled in a pregnancy study. The rearranged chain carries TRBV2 and TRBJ2-6, with TRBD1 matching 10 junction bases. CDR3 reads: CATRQGAGGANVLTF. The base sequence is TGTGCCACCCGACAGGGGGCCGGTGGGGCCAACGTCCTGACTTTC.